Shown below are 22 T cell receptor beta chains from a single sample sequenced in a study of cytomegalovirus exposure and HLA in healthy donors. Both 60 Vbeta primers and 13 Jbeta primers went into the PCR. Repertoires were generated with immunoSEQ multiplex PCR, while TCRdb's copy carries only in-frame clones and drops some. The sample consists of about 92,000 clones, more than 65% of them appearing once. Sequenced sample: PBMCs. The receptor set was obtained from a girl aged 2-10 years in good health and CMV-seropositive.

The CDR3 reads CASSPSGQSPYEQYF. The CDR3, as DNA: TGTGCCAGCAGCCCTTCAGGGCAGAGTCCCTACGAGCAGTACTTC. The chain joins TRBV7-8 to TRBJ2-7; tentative D call: TRBD1 (5 bases). The CDR3 totals 15 residues. Germline V gene lookup returns CDR1 SGHVS and CDR2 FQNEAQ. V lost 5 bases and J 2 bases, leaving 16 bases between the germline ends.

V gene TRBV7-2 combines with J gene TRBJ2-3; 9 bases line up with TRBD1. The CDR3 contains 18 residues. Looked up from germline, CDR1 is SGHTA and CDR2 is FQGNSA. The junction had 15 bases not matched to a gene; V was cut back by 4 bases and J by 4 bases. The CDR3 is CASSSRLHRDRDPDTQYF. CDR3 in DNA: TGTGCCAGCAGCTCCCGTCTCCACCGGGACAGGGACCCAGATACGCAGTATTTT.

The chain has TRBV27 and TRBJ1-2; 8 bases are shared with TRBD1. With V trimmed by 6 bases and J by 8 bases, 5 bases remained unmatched. This CDR3 region has 12 residues. Per germline, CDR1 MNHEY and CDR2 SMNVEV (reference sequence). The DNA of the CDR3 is TGTGCCAGCAGCGGACAGGGCGGCGGCTACACCTTC. This encodes CASSGQGGGYTF.

The CDR3 DNA sequence: TGTGCCAGCAGTTTGGCCCAGAACTACGAGCAGTACTTC. Its translation: CASSLAQNYEQYF. The chain couples TRBV27 to TRBJ2-7; no definite D call. The CDR3 covers 13 residues. Trimming shortened V by 3 bases and J by 3 bases, and 9 bases separated the two germline ends. Looked up from germline, CDR1 is MNHEY and CDR2 is SMNVEV (reference sequence).

V gene TRBV27 combines with J gene TRBJ2-7; TRBD2 agrees at 10 bases. Germline V gene data show CDR1 as MNHEY and CDR2 as SMNVEV (reference sequence). The length of the CDR3 is 14 residues. The V gene end was trimmed by 6 bases and the J gene end by 1 base; junction bases not matched to a gene: 3. Here the CDR3 reads CASSHSGRSYEQYF. The CDR3 DNA sequence: TGTGCCAGCAGCCATAGCGGGAGGTCCTACGAGCAGTACTTC.

The chain carries TRBV9 and TRBJ2-2; D might be TRBD1 (5 bases). Germline CDR1 reads SGDLS; CDR2 reads YYNGEE. The CDR3 covers 16 residues. Trimming took 0 bases from V and 0 from J, leaving 9 bases between them. Written as DNA, the CDR3 is TGTGCCAGCAGCGTAGAAGGGGCAACGAACACCGGGGAGCTGTTTTTT. Residues: CASSVEGATNTGELFF.

The chain couples TRBV4-3 to TRBJ1-1; no definite D call. The V end lost 0 bases, the J end lost 4 bases, and 12 bases lay between the germline ends. Germline V gene sequence: CDR1 LGHNA, CDR2 YSLEER. This CDR3 comprises 15 residues. The CDR3, as DNA: TGCGCCAGCAGCCAAGAGCTAGGGAGGAGCACTGAAGCTTTCTTT. Its protein product is CASSQELGRSTEAFF.

This clone has only a few counts. J is TRBJ2-2 and V is TRBV29-1; maybe TRBD1 (6 bases). This CDR3 spans 13 amino acids. V was trimmed by 5 bases and J by 7 bases, leaving 14 bases between them. Germline V CDR1 and CDR2: SQVTM, ANQGSEA. DNA for the CDR3: TGCAGCGTTTCGACAGGAAGCGGCGGGGAGCTGTTTTTT. Translation: CSVSTGSGGELFF.

The gene calls are TRBV28 and TRBJ2-7, with unresolved D. Deletions cut 9 bases from V and 2 bases from J, with 11 bases between. Per the germline V gene, CDR1 is MDHEN and CDR2 is SYDVKM. This CDR3 comprises 12 residues. DNA for the CDR3: TGTGCCAGTAAAAGCGAAACCTACGAGCAGTACTTC. As protein: CASKSETYEQYF.

The gene calls are TRBV6-6 and TRBJ2-7; 10 bases are shared with TRBD1. The V and J ends lost 7 bases and 6 bases, in that order; junction bases with no gene match: 12. From germline, CDR1 is MNHNY and CDR2 SVGAGI (reference sequence). The CDR3 spans 15 residues. The DNA for the CDR3 is TGTGCCAGCAACCCGGGACAGGGGATCGCGGGCGAGCAGTACTTC. Translated: CASNPGQGIAGEQYF.

On this clone: This CDR3 is also generated by other DNA sequences in the sample. The rearrangement uses TRBV9 and TRBJ2-3; possibly TRBD2 for D (5 bases). Trimming took off 0 bases at V and 5 bases at J, with 10 bases between the two ends. The germline V gene has CDR1 SGDLS and CDR2 YYNGEE. The CDR3 is made up of 14 amino acids. CDR3: CASSVGGSGDTQYF. Here the CDR3 DNA reads TGTGCCAGCAGCGTAGGAGGGAGCGGAGATACGCAGTATTTT.

CDR3 bases: TGCGCCAGCAGCCTGTTCCCTCGACAGGGGCCGCTCGCTGAAGCTTTCTTT. Its translation: CASSLFPRQGPLAEAFF. The genes are TRBV5-1 and TRBJ1-1; the match to TRBD1 covers 8 bases. The CDR3 length is 17 residues. V lost 4 bases to trimming and J lost 6 bases; unmatched junction nucleotides: 17. Germline CDR1 and CDR2: SGHRS and YFSETQ. The whole variable domain, filled in from reference TRBV5-1 and TRBJ1-1, reads KAGVTQTPRYLIKTRGQQVTLSCSPISGHRSVSWYQQTPGQGLQFLFEYFSETQRNKGNFPGRFSGRQFSNSRSEMNVSTLELGDSALYLCASSLFPRQGPLAEAFFGQGTRLTVV.

J is TRBJ1-1 and V is TRBV29-1; unclear D gene. V dropped 2 bases and J dropped 1 base, with 8 bases sitting between them. Germline loops: CDR1 SQVTM, CDR2 ANQGSEA. The CDR3 spans 13 residues. CDR3 in amino acids: CSVELSSNTEAFF. The CDR3 DNA reads as TGCAGCGTTGAACTGAGTTCGAACACTGAAGCTTTCTTT.

This chain connects TRBV5-6 to TRBJ2-5; 8 bases map to TRBD2. The CDR3 has 16 residues. CDR1 and CDR2 (germline): SGHDT, YYEEEE. V shed 0 bases, J shed 0 bases, and the junction held 4 bases outside the gene matches. The CDR3 region is CASSLEASGYQETQYF. The CDR3, as DNA: TGTGCCAGCAGCTTGGAGGCTAGCGGGTACCAAGAGACCCAGTACTTC.

This clone was seen only once. DNA of the CDR3: TGTGCCAGCAGTTCCCTACCCGGGACAGACTACGAGCAGTACTTC. This sequence encodes CASSSLPGTDYEQYF. J is TRBJ2-7 and V is TRBV28; 7 nucleotides match TRBD1. V gave up 4 bases and J gave up 3 bases; unmatched junction bases: 9. The CDR3 covers 15 residues. Germline CDR1 MDHEN, CDR2 SYDVKM.

The rearrangement uses TRBV7-9 and TRBJ1-5; 8 bases are a match to TRBD1. The CDR3 has 15 amino acids. Germline values: CDR1 SEHNR, CDR2 FQNEAQ (reference sequence). With 1 base clipped from V and 7 bases from J, the junction kept 6 bases outside the gene matches. The CDR3 DNA sequence: TGTGCCAGCAGCTTAGGTCAGGGGGCGATGCAGCCCCAGCATTTT. This codes for CASSLGQGAMQPQHF.

The J gene is TRBJ1-1, the V gene TRBV28; D gene unclear. The CDR3 consists of 13 residues. Per germline, CDR1 MDHEN and CDR2 SYDVKM. V lost 5 bases, J lost 0 bases, and 7 bases lay in between. The CDR3 protein is CASSQVMNTEAFF. The CDR3 DNA reads TGTGCCAGCAGTCAGGTCATGAACACTGAAGCTTTCTTT.

V is TRBV5-1 and J is TRBJ2-1; no reliable D call. Trimming took off 5 bases at V and 0 bases at J, with 15 bases between the two ends. The CDR3 is 16 amino acids. Looked up from germline, CDR1 is SGHRS and CDR2 is YFSETQ. The CDR3: CASRQAQIDSYNEQFF. The CDR3 nucleotides read TGCGCCAGCAGGCAAGCACAGATTGACTCCTACAATGAGCAGTTCTTC.

This chain uses TRBV6-1 with TRBJ2-1, with TRBD1 matching over 7 bases. The CDR3 has 14 amino acids. CDR1 MNHNS and CDR2 SASEGT come from the germline V gene. Germline trimming cut 3 bases from V and 4 bases from J; bases unmatched to any gene: 3. For the CDR3, the DNA is TGTGCCAGCAGTGACCGGGACAGATACAATGAGCAGTTCTTC. Its translation is CASSDRDRYNEQFF.

A note on this clone: An end of the junction differs from the germline gene, which may be a read error. The chain links TRBV4-1 to TRBJ2-1; D unresolved. Germline V gene sequence: CDR1 MGHRA, CDR2 YSYEKL. The CDR3 loop spans 14 amino acids. CDR3 bases: TGCGCCAGCCGCCAAGGTAACACCGTTAATGAGCAGTTCTTC. Residues: CASRQGNTVNEQFF.

The chain uses TRBV6-5 and TRBJ2-4; 7 nucleotides match TRBD2. Germline V gene lookup returns CDR1 MNHEY and CDR2 SVGAGI. This CDR3 contains 12 residues. Losses at the gene ends were 4 bases for V and 7 bases for J; bases not matched to a gene: 1. The CDR3 sequence is CASSSGRNIQYF. CDR3 nucleotide sequence: TGTGCCAGCAGTTCCGGGAGGAACATTCAGTACTTC.

This chain joins TRBV18 and TRBJ1-1; D is ambiguous. Germline V lookup: CDR1 KGHSH, CDR2 LQKENI. The V and J ends lost 3 bases and 5 bases respectively, with 7 bases between them. There are 12 residues in the CDR3. The CDR3 nucleotides read TGTGCCAGCTCACCGGGGAGGACTGAAGCTTTCTTT. Translation: CASSPGRTEAFF.